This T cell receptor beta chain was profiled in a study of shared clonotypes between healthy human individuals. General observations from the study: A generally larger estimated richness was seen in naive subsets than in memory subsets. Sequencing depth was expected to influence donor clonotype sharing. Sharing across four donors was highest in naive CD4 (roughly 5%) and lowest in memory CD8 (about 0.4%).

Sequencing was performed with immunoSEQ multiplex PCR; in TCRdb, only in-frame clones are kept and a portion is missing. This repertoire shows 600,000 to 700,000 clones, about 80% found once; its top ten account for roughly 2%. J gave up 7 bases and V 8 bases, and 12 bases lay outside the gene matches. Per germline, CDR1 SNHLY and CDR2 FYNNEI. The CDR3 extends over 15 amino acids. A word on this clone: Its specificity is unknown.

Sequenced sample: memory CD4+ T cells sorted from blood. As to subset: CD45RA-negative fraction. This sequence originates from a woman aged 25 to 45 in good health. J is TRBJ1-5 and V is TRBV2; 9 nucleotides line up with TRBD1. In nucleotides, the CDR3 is TGTGCCAGCGCCATTGGACAGGGGTATTACCAGCCCCAGCATTTT. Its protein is CASAIGQGYYQPQHF.